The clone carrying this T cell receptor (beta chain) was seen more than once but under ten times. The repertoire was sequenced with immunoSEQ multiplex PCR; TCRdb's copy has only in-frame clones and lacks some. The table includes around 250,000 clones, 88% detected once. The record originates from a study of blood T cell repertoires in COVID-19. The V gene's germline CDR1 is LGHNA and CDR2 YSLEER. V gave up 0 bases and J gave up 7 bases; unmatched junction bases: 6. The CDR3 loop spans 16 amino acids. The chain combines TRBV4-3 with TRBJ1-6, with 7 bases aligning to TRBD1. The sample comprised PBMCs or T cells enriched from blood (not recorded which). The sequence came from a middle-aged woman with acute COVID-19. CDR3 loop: CASSQDLWDRNSPLHF. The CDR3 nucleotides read TGCGCCAGCAGCCAAGATCTTTGGGACAGAAATTCACCCCTCCACTTT.